This T cell receptor (beta chain) came from a study of PD-1 blockade in mismatch repair-deficient tumors. Study results and limitations: Rapid post-treatment expansion, then contraction, generally preceding radiologic response, marked tumor-resident clones.

In the case of this clone: Antigen: not known.

The TCR-sequenced patients were a few responders to pembrolizumab. This CDR3 has 19 residues. Germline-derived CDR1 and CDR2 are SGHRS and YFSETQ. V was pared by 3 bases and J by 8 bases, with 22 bases of the junction left unmatched. Data came from immunoSEQ multiplex PCR; TCRdb stores just in-frame clones and leaves some out. The sample comprises more than 15,000 clones, 80% to 85% of which are singletons, and around 3.7% rests with the top ten. The chain couples TRBV5-1 to TRBJ2-1, with TRBD1 identical over 8 bases. This specimen consisted of PBMCs, obtained 4 weeks after starting pembrolizumab. The clonotype was recovered from an adult with mismatch repair-deficient cancer. The CDR3 DNA sequence: TGCGCCAGCAGCTCTTCCTCCGGGACAGGTAGTTTTTTTTTGGATGAGCAGTTCTTC. Protein product: CASSSSSGTGSFFLDEQFF.